This T cell receptor (beta chain) was sequenced for a study of T cells expressing NK-cell markers. Across the whole study: It was sorted CD3+CD56+NKG2C+, CD3+CD56+NKG2C- and CD3+CD56-NKG2C+ T cells that supplied the TCR beta repertoires.

The germline V gene encodes CDR1 MNHEY and CDR2 SVGAGI. The CDR3 has 16 amino acids. TCRdb derives one entry per CDR3 protein from the 5' RACE reads, leaving out DNA. The sample includes hundreds of thousands of distinct CDR3 sequences. In the case of this clonotype: Its antigen remains unidentified.

The study's findings and limits: What remained unclear was the HCMV specificity of expanded NKG2C+ T cell clones. More than 5 donors showed dominant NKG2C+ clonotypes comprising about 1.0-7.5% of their CD8+ T cells. These clonotypes, the leaders elsewhere, also led the CD3+CD56-NKG2C+ fraction in several donors.

The sample was blood T cells: a sorted CD56 or NKG2C T cell subset, CD4+ or CD8+ T cells, or bulk PBMC T cells (not recorded which). The chain couples TRBV6-5 to TRBJ1-6; lacking DNA, the TRBD1 call made by TCRdb goes unchecked. This receptor was taken from a woman between 18 and 70 years old in good health. The chain's CDR3 is CASSYSTVRGHSPLHF.